This T cell receptor (beta chain) was sequenced in a study of blood T cell repertoires in COVID-19. About the research overall: T cells, B-cell-depleted T cells, or PBMCs supplied cDNA or gDNA.

Original analysis: Amplification with reference gene primers provided the estimates of nucleated cell counts. Some clones are missing from TCRdb's copy, which holds only in-frame ones; the method was immunoSEQ multiplex PCR. V, J and clone size reflect that table, while D and trimming were determined from the DNA. Altogether about 270,000 clones are present, about nine tenths being singletons, with the ten largest covering around 15%. Participant ages covered about 18 to 89 years across about 22 US areas. In germline, CDR1 is SEHNR, CDR2 FQNEAQ (reference sequence). V dropped 2 bases and J dropped 5 bases, with 13 bases sitting between them. The CDR3 is 14 amino acids.

This rearrangement joins TRBV7-9 to TRBJ2-7, with a possible D match to TRBD1 (5 bases). Sequencing was carried out using PBMCs or T cells enriched from blood (not recorded which). The source is a man between 18 and 35 years old who had recovered from COVID-19. The CDR3 spells CASSLTQGTNEQYF. As DNA, the CDR3 is TGTGCCAGCAGCTTAACCCAGGGTACCAACGAGCAGTACTTC.